Below, 30 T cell receptor beta chains from the same sample are listed, as sequenced in a study of blood T cells in healthy people across ages. Using a J-beta primer mix together with a sample-barcoded 5' primer, a second PCR was run for about 6 to 11 cycles. One entry per CDR3 protein, called by TCRdb with MiXCR from the 5' RACE reads. Of 650,000 to 1,000,000 distinct CDR3 sequences in the sample, roughly 40% were seen once. What was sequenced was blood. The receptors shown here come from a man between 18 and 29 years old in good health.

The J gene is TRBJ2-5, the V gene TRBV30; weak D call: TRBD2 (6 bases). This CDR3 is built from 14 residues. Germline CDR1 and CDR2: GTSNPN and SVGIG (reference sequence). V was cut by 1 base and J by 1 base, with 10 bases left in between. In DNA, the CDR3 is TGTGCCTGGAGTGGGCTAGCGACCCAAGAGACCCAGTACTTC. Translating gives CAWSGLATQETQYF. The complete variable domain, with remaining parts taken from reference TRBV30 and TRBJ2-5, reads SQTIHQWPATLVQPVGSPLSLECTVEGTSNPNLYWYRQAAGRGLQLLFYSVGIGQISSEVPQNLSASRPQDRQFILSSKKLLLSDSGFYLCAWSGLATQETQYFGPGTRLLVL.

This clonotype appeared a few times. The rearrangement joins TRBV7-9 to TRBJ2-5; 8 bases are a match to TRBD1. CDR1 is SEHNR, CDR2 FQNEAQ, per germline (reference sequence). J was trimmed by 1 base and V by 2 bases; bases with no gene match: 3. The CDR3 is 15 residues long. CDR3 residues: CASSLNTGGQETQYF. In DNA, the CDR3 is TGTGCCAGCAGCTTAAACACAGGGGGCCAAGAGACCCAGTACTTC.

The chain uses TRBV20-1 and TRBJ2-2; D assignment may be TRBD1 or TRBD2 (6 bases each). CDR1 is DFQATT, CDR2 SNEGSKA, per germline (reference sequence). The CDR3 is made up of 15 amino acids. V shed 3 bases and J shed 5 bases, with 16 bases lying between them. The CDR3 sequence is CSASPGGRGTGELFF. CDR3 DNA: TGCAGTGCTAGTCCCGGGGGCCGTGGGACCGGGGAGCTGTTTTTT.

On this clonotype itself: This may arise from a read error, as a much more abundant clone is one base away. This chain links TRBV29-1 with TRBJ2-1, with D possibly being TRBD2 (5 bases). This CDR3 comprises 11 residues. Germline assignment: CDR1 SQVTM and CDR2 ANQGSEA. The V end lost 6 bases, the J end lost 10 bases, and 13 bases lay between the germline ends. CDR3 in amino acids: CSVRLDYEQFF. As DNA, the CDR3 is TGCAGCGTAAGGCTCGACTACGAGCAGTTCTTC.

To note about this clonotype: The junction does not match germline at one end; this may be a read error. The rearrangement joins TRBV28 to TRBJ2-3, with 7 bases aligning to TRBD2. This CDR3 is 15 amino acids long. CDR1 and CDR2 (germline): MDHEN, SYDVKM. The CDR3 DNA reads as TGTGCCGGCAGTTCGGGGGGAGTTGAGACAGATACGCAGTATTTT. This sequence encodes CAGSSGGVETDTQYF. Supplemented by reference TRBV28 and TRBJ2-3, the full variable domain reads DVKVTQSSRYLVKRTGEKVFLECVQDMDHENMFWYRQDPGLGLRLIYFSYDVKMKEKGDIPEGYSVSREKKERFSLILESASTNQTSMYLCAGSSGGVETDTQYFGPGTRLTVL.

This sequence joins TRBV12-3 or TRBV12-4 and TRBJ2-1; D remains unclear. V was cut by 3 bases and J by 15 bases, with 12 bases left in between. The CDR3 sequence is 11 residues long. CDR3: CASSFAPQRFF. The CDR3, as DNA: TGTGCCAGCAGTTTTGCCCCTCAGCGGTTCTTC.

This clonotype was found a few times. The rearrangement joins TRBV7-6 to TRBJ2-7, with a weak D call TRBD1 (5 bases). The CDR3 is made up of 15 amino acids. Trimming took 3 bases from V and 4 from J, leaving 16 bases between them. Germline lookup yields CDR1 SGHVS and CDR2 FNYEAQ. The chain's CDR3 is CASSFSQQGFYEQYF. For the CDR3, the DNA is TGTGCCAGCAGCTTTTCCCAGCAGGGCTTTTACGAGCAGTACTTC.

The chain combines TRBV6-6 with TRBJ2-7; D gene ambiguous. Trimming stripped 2 bases from V and 5 bases from J, with 13 bases between. The CDR3 length is 14 residues. The V gene's germline CDR1 is MNHNY and CDR2 SVGAGI (reference sequence). CDR3 residues: CASSYRIGSHEQYF. The DNA of the CDR3 is TGTGCCAGCAGTTACCGGATCGGATCCCACGAGCAGTACTTC.

This clonotype turned up a few times. This chain connects TRBV20-1 to TRBJ2-1; possibly TRBD1 for D (7 bases). The V end was cut by 0 bases, the J end by 9 bases, with 18 bases between. CDR1 DFQATT and CDR2 SNEGSKA come from the germline V gene (reference sequence). The CDR3 consists of 15 residues. The CDR3 region has the DNA TGCAGTGCTAGAGATGGGGCAGGGGGGCCGGGTGAGCAGTTCTTC. Encoded protein: CSARDGAGGPGEQFF.

The CDR3 sequence: CATSRDLRGTEAFF. DNA of the CDR3: TGTGCCACCAGCAGAGATTTGAGGGGCACTGAAGCTTTCTTT. This sequence joins TRBV15 and TRBJ1-1; possible D gene TRBD1, 5 bases. Deletions cut 0 bases from V and 4 bases from J, with 9 bases between. The CDR3 contains 14 residues. Looked up from germline, CDR1 is LNHNV and CDR2 is YYDKDF (reference sequence).

This clonotype came up many times. The rearrangement joins TRBV7-2 to TRBJ2-4, with TRBD2 as a possible D gene (6 bases). Trimming took off 5 bases at V and 0 bases at J, with 14 bases between the two ends. Germline values: CDR1 SGHTA, CDR2 FQGNSA. The CDR3 covers 16 residues. CDR3 amino acids: CASSLPSVAAKNIQYF. The CDR3 coding sequence is TGTGCCAGCAGCCTTCCTAGCGTTGCAGCCAAAAACATTCAGTACTTC.

This clonotype was seen ten or more times. Compared with germline, one end of the junction differs, possibly owing to a read error. The genes are TRBV5-1 and TRBJ2-3; no clear D. The J call may be faulty, since TRBJ2-5 better matches the DNA end. The CDR3 extends over 12 amino acids. CDR1 SGHRS and CDR2 YFSETQ come from the germline V gene. This chain's CDR3 is CASSLVSGTQYF. CDR3 nucleotide sequence: TGTGCCAGCAGCTTAGTATCGGGGACCCAGTACTTC.

V usage is TRBV20-1 and J usage is TRBJ1-1; possibly TRBD1 for D (6 bases). CDR1 is DFQATT, CDR2 SNEGSKA, per germline (reference sequence). V was pared by 8 bases and J by 4 bases, with 17 bases between. The CDR3 contains 13 residues. CDR3 residues: CSTHRAGVTEAFF. In DNA form, the CDR3 reads TGCAGTACTCACAGGGCAGGCGTCACTGAAGCTTTCTTT.

This rearrangement joins TRBV6-2 or TRBV6-3 to TRBJ2-1, with D hard to call. Germline V gene data show CDR1 as MNHEY and CDR2 as SVGEGT. The CDR3 contains 17 residues. Deletions cut 6 bases from V and 0 bases from J, with 18 bases between. The CDR3 protein is CASSPGPPGSSYNEQFF. The CDR3, as DNA: TGTGCCAGCAGCCCAGGTCCCCCAGGTAGCTCCTACAATGAGCAGTTCTTC.

A word on this clonotype: This could be a read error, since a much larger clone is one nucleotide away. The rearrangement uses TRBV12-3 or TRBV12-4 and TRBJ2-3; 11 positions agree with TRBD2. V shed 3 bases, J shed 3 bases, and the junction held 2 bases outside the gene matches. The CDR3 spans 15 residues. DNA for the CDR3: TGTGCCAGCAGTTTTAGCGGGGGGGCGACAGATACGCAGTATTTT. Amino acids: CASSFSGGATDTQYF.

This sequence joins TRBV18 and TRBJ1-6; perhaps TRBD1 as D (5 bases). The CDR3 length is 15 residues. CDR1 KGHSH and CDR2 LQKENI come from the germline V gene. V lost 3 bases and J 5 bases, leaving 11 bases between the germline ends. The CDR3 bases are TGTGCCAGCTCACCCCCAAGGGGCGATAATTCACCCCTCCACTTT. This translates into CASSPPRGDNSPLHF. Looking up the rest from reference TRBV18 and TRBJ1-6 gives the full variable domain: NAGVMQNPRHLVRRRGQEARLRCSPMKGHSHVYWYRQLPEEGLKFMVYLQKENIIDESGMPKERFSAEFPKEGPSILRIQQVVRGDSAAYFCASSPPRGDNSPLHFGNGTRLTVT.

There are many counts of this clonotype. The rearrangement joins TRBV7-9 to TRBJ2-3, with D hard to call. CDR1 SEHNR and CDR2 FQNEAQ come from the germline V gene (reference sequence). The CDR3 spans 20 residues. V lost 1 base and J 7 bases, leaving 30 bases between the germline ends. DNA of the CDR3: TGTGCCAGCAGCTTAGATAAGGACGGACGGAGTCCTCATCCTTATAATACGCAGTATTTT. This gives the protein CASSLDKDGRSPHPYNTQYF.

The chain recombines TRBV14 with TRBJ2-3, with D uncertain. This CDR3 has 14 amino acids. The germline CDR1 and CDR2 sequences are SGHDN and FVKESK. V was shortened by 0 bases and J by 6 bases, with 10 bases between the two germline ends. The CDR3 spells CASSQEAQQDTQYF. The CDR3 DNA reads as TGTGCCAGCAGCCAAGAGGCCCAACAGGATACGCAGTATTTT.

This clonotype was seen ten or more times. The chain couples TRBV7-2 to TRBJ2-5; 9 bases are shared with TRBD2. There are 15 residues in the CDR3. Trimming cost V 2 bases and J 2 bases; bases outside gene matches: 3. Looked up from germline, CDR1 is SGHTA and CDR2 is FQGNSA. The CDR3 DNA reads TGTGCCAGCAGCTTAACCCTAGCGGGGCAAGAGACCCAGTACTTC. Its translation: CASSLTLAGQETQYF.

This clonotype was observed once. V gene TRBV5-1 combines with J gene TRBJ2-5, with 8 bases that match TRBD2. The CDR3 sequence is 14 residues long. Germline V gene lookup returns CDR1 SGHRS and CDR2 YFSETQ. V lost 5 bases and J lost 4; bases outside the gene matches: 7. The CDR3: CASRGAGARETQYF. The CDR3 DNA follows: TGCGCCAGCAGGGGAGCGGGAGCTCGAGAGACCCAGTACTTC.

With regard to this clonotype: Possible read error: a much larger clone is one base away. The genes are TRBV7-9 and TRBJ2-1; D is uncertain. This CDR3 is 12 amino acids long. Trimming left V 2 bases short and J 13 bases short, with 12 bases between. Germline loops: CDR1 SEHNR, CDR2 FQNEAQ (reference sequence). The CDR3 sequence is CASSLNLETQFF. The CDR3 nucleotides read TGTGCCAGCAGCTTAAACTTGGAGACCCAGTTCTTC.

This clonotype was picked up a small number of times. CDR3 sequence: CASGPSGGETQYF. CDR3 coding DNA: TGTGCTAGTGGCCCTAGCGGGGGGGAGACCCAGTACTTC. The chain has TRBV12-5 and TRBJ2-5; 11 bases fit TRBD2. J lost 5 bases, V lost 6 bases, and 2 bases had no gene match. The CDR3 is made up of 13 amino acids. Germline V lookup: CDR1 LGHNT, CDR2 FRNRAP.

This clonotype was seen once. This chain links TRBV5-6 with TRBJ1-1, with D possibly being TRBD1 (6 bases). Germline V gene lookup returns CDR1 SGHDT and CDR2 YYEEEE. The V gene lost 3 bases and the J gene lost 7 bases, with 16 bases spanning the gap. The CDR3 has 14 residues. DNA for the CDR3: TGTGCCAGCAGCTGGGGGGCCGGGACGGGTGAAGCTTTCTTT. Translation: CASSWGAGTGEAFF.

This clonotype showed up just a few times. Germline is not matched at one junction end, which may reflect a read error. The chain is built from TRBV9 and TRBJ1-1; D is undetermined. The CDR3 is made up of 13 amino acids. Looked up from germline, CDR1 is SGDLS and CDR2 is YYNGEE. The CDR3 sequence: CACSVGPAGEAFF. CDR3 sequence (DNA): TGTGCCTGCAGCGTCGGTCCCGCCGGGGAGGCTTTCTTT.

This clonotype was picked up a small number of times. This sequence joins TRBV14 and TRBJ1-1; weak D call: TRBD1 (6 bases). The CDR3 extends over 18 amino acids. The germline V gene has CDR1 SGHDN and CDR2 FVKESK. V shed 5 bases and J shed 0 bases, with 22 bases lying between them. The CDR3 DNA sequence: TGTGCCAGCAGCGGTCAACGAGGGGGATGGATTATGAACACTGAAGCTTTCTTT. It encodes CASSGQRGGWIMNTEAFF.

This clonotype has only a few counts. The chain employs TRBV4-2 and TRBJ1-1, with unresolved D. Germline CDR1 reads LGHNA; CDR2 reads YNFKEQ. The CDR3 covers 17 residues. With 4 bases removed from V and 6 bases from J, the gap between germline ends came to 24 bases. The CDR3 DNA sequence: TGTGCCAGCAGCCCACCGGCAGGATCGGCCAATAACGCTGAAGCTTTCTTT. Its translation is CASSPPAGSANNAEAFF.

On this clonotype itself: Mismatch with germline at one junction end may stem from a read error. The rearrangement joins TRBV7-2 to TRBJ1-2; 7 bases agree with TRBD1. Germline lookup yields CDR1 SGHTA and CDR2 FQGNSA. The CDR3 is made up of 17 amino acids. The CDR3 coding sequence is TGTGCCAGCAGCTTATTCAACCGGGGACAGACTAACTATGACTACACCTTC. Its protein is CASSLFNRGQTNYDYTF.

This clonotype turned up a few times. This chain uses TRBV12-3 or TRBV12-4 with TRBJ2-3; 9 nucleotides line up with TRBD1. The CDR3 runs 16 residues. V lost 6 bases, J lost 3 bases, and 10 bases stayed unmatched. The CDR3 DNA sequence: TGTGCCAGCAGGTACAGGGGGCGCGGGAAAACAGATACGCAGTATTTT. This gives the protein CASRYRGRGKTDTQYF.

The rearrangement joins TRBV20-1 to TRBJ2-5; D tentatively reads TRBD1 or TRBD2 (5 bases each). The DNA end lines up better with TRBJ2-7; the J call may be wrong. Germline V gives CDR1 DFQATT, CDR2 SNEGSKA (reference sequence). There are 15 residues in the CDR3. The CDR3 DNA is TGCAGTGCTAGACTCAGACCCGCCGAGGGACGCGAGCAGTACTTC. Translation: CSARLRPAEGREQYF.

This clonotype turned up a few times. V and J are TRBV4-2 and TRBJ2-5, with 8 bases fitting TRBD1. With 1 base clipped from V and 6 bases from J, the junction kept 4 bases outside the gene matches. CDR1 LGHNA and CDR2 YNFKEQ come from the germline V gene. This CDR3 has 14 amino acids. The DNA for the CDR3 is TGTGCCAGCAGCCAAGGGACAGGGTACAAGACCCAGTACTTC. Translating it yields CASSQGTGYKTQYF.